Presented here are 9 T cell receptor beta chains from one specimen sequenced in a study of blood T cell repertoires in COVID-19. Data came from immunoSEQ multiplex PCR; TCRdb stores just in-frame clones and leaves some out. The sample yields about 63,000 clones, around 84% seen once. The specimen sequenced was peripheral blood. These receptors all stem from a human donor in a cohort sampled during active COVID-19.

The rearrangement joins TRBV30 to TRBJ1-6, with 9 positions matching TRBD1. This CDR3 has 15 amino acids. Germline V gene sequence: CDR1 GTSNPN, CDR2 SVGIG (reference sequence). V lost 2 bases to trimming and J lost 8 bases; unmatched junction nucleotides: 7. The CDR3 DNA sequence: TGTGCCTGGAGTACACAGGGGGCGCGTGATTCACCCCTCCACTTT. It is translated as CAWSTQGARDSPLHF.

The chain is built from TRBV24-1 and TRBJ2-2; D gene ambiguous. The V and J ends lost 2 bases and 1 base respectively, with 10 bases between them. Germline loops: CDR1 KGHDR, CDR2 SFDVKD. The CDR3 runs to 16 residues. The CDR3 protein is CATSDSQVGNTGELFF. CDR3 nucleotides: TGTGCCACCAGTGATTCTCAGGTGGGGAACACCGGGGAGCTGTTTTTT.

This chain joins TRBV6-6 and TRBJ2-1; 8 bases fit TRBD2. V dropped 2 bases and J dropped 3; count of bases not matched to a gene: 0. There are 14 residues in the CDR3. Germline assignment: CDR1 MNHNY and CDR2 SVGAGI (reference sequence). The DNA of the CDR3 is TGTGCCAGCAGTTACACTAGCGGCTACAATGAGCAGTTCTTC. Translated: CASSYTSGYNEQFF.

The chain combines TRBV5-6 with TRBJ1-1; TRBD1 might be the D (5 bases). The V gene lost 4 bases and the J gene lost 3 bases, with 22 bases spanning the gap. The CDR3 extends over 17 amino acids. Per the germline V gene, CDR1 is SGHDT and CDR2 is YYEEEE. The CDR3: CASSPSPQGLGDTEAFF. The CDR3 DNA reads TGTGCCAGCAGCCCCTCCCCCCAGGGACTGGGCGACACTGAAGCTTTCTTT.

V is TRBV7-8 and J is TRBJ1-6; TRBD1 matches at 8 bases. Trimming took 4 bases from V and 16 from J; bases not matched to a gene: 6. The germline CDR1 and CDR2 sequences are SGHVS and FQNEAQ. The CDR3 covers 12 residues. This CDR3 is CASSSMDRVLHF. In DNA, the CDR3 is TGTGCCAGCAGCTCAATGGACAGGGTACTCCACTTT.

This chain uses TRBV9 with TRBJ1-2, with 7 positions matching TRBD1. Germline CDR1 is SGDLS and CDR2 is YYNGEE. The junction had 6 bases not matched to a gene; V was cut back by 0 bases and J by 7 bases. The CDR3 covers 14 residues. CDR3 nucleotide sequence: TGTGCCAGCAGCGTAGGGGACAGCCTACTTGGCTACACCTTC. Translated, it gives CASSVGDSLLGYTF.

V usage is TRBV19 and J usage is TRBJ2-3, with TRBD2 identical over 10 bases. The CDR3 runs 16 residues. Germline CDR1 reads LNHDA; CDR2 reads SQIVND (reference sequence). J gave up 1 base and V 3 bases, and 4 bases lay outside the gene matches. CDR3 nucleotides: TGTGCCAGTAGTATTGCTCTAGCGGGGGGCACAGATACGCAGTATTTT. Amino acid sequence: CASSIALAGGTDTQYF. Based on the CDR3 plus reference TRBV19 and TRBJ2-3, the full variable domain is DGGITQSPKYLFRKEGQNVTLSCEQNLNHDAMYWYRQDPGQGLRLIYYSQIVNDFQKGDIAEGYSVSREKKESFPLTVTSAQKNPTAFYLCASSIALAGGTDTQYFGPGTRLTVL.

This chain connects TRBV24-1 to TRBJ1-1; no reliable D call. V shed 3 bases and J shed 6 bases, with 7 bases lying between them. The CDR3 runs to 12 residues. The germline CDR1 and CDR2 sequences are KGHDR and SFDVKD. This CDR3 is CATSDPGPEAFF. The CDR3 bases are TGTGCCACCAGTGATCCTGGGCCTGAAGCTTTCTTT.

The chain couples TRBV18 to TRBJ1-6; 9 nucleotides line up with TRBD1. V was clipped by 4 bases and J by 2 bases; unmatched bases: 15. This CDR3 has 20 amino acids. Per germline, CDR1 KGHSH and CDR2 LQKENI. CDR3 residues: CASSRWKPGQGQAYNSPLHF. The CDR3, as DNA: TGTGCCAGCTCACGTTGGAAACCGGGACAGGGTCAGGCCTATAATTCACCCCTCCACTTT.